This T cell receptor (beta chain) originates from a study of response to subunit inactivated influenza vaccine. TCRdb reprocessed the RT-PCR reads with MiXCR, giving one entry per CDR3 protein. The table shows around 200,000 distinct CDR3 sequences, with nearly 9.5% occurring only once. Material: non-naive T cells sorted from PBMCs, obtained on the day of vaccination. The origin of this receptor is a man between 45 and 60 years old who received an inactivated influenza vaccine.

CDR3 in amino acids: CASGLLAGGTDTQYF. CDR3 DNA sequence: TGTGCCAGCGGTCTTCTAGCGGGGGGCACAGATACGCAGTATTTT. The genes are TRBV12-3 or TRBV12-4 and TRBJ2-3; TRBD2 matches at 10 bases. Germline trimming cut 8 bases from V and 1 base from J; bases unmatched to any gene: 6. The CDR3 runs to 15 residues.